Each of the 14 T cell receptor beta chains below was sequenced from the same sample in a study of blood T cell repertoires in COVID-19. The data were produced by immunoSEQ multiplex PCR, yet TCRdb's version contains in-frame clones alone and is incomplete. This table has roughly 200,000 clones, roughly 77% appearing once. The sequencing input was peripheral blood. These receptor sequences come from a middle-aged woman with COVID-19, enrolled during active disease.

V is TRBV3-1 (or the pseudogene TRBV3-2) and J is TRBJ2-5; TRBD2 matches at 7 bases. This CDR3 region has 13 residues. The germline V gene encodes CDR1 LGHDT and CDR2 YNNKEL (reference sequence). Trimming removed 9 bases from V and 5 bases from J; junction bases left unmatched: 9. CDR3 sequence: CASSGAAGETQYF. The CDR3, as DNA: TGTGCCAGTTCTGGGGCAGCGGGGGAGACCCAGTACTTC.

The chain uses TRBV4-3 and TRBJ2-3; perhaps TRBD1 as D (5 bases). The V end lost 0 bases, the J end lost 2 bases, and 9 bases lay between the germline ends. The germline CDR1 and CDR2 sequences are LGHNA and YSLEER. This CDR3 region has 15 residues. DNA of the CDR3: TGCGCCAGCAGCCAAGAGGGGCGGAACACAGATACGCAGTATTTT. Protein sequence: CASSQEGRNTDTQYF.

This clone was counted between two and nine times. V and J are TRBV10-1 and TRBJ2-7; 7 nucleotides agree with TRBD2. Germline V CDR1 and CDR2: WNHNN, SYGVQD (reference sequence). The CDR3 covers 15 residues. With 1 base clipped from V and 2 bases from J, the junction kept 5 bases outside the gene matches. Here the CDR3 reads CASSELSAGAYEQYF. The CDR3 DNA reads TGCGCCAGCAGTGAGTTAAGTGCGGGAGCCTACGAGCAGTACTTC.

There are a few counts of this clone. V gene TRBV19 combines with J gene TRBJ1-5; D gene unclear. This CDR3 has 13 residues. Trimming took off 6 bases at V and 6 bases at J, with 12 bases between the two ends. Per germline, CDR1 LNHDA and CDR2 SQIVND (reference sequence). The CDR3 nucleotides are TGTGCCAGTAGCCAGACTTCTAGTCAGCCCCAGCATTTT. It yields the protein CASSQTSSQPQHF.

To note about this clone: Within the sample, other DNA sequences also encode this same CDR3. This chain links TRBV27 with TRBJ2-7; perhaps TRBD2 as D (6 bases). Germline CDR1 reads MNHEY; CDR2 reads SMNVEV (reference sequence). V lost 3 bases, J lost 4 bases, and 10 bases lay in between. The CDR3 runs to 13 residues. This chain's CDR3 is CASSLKLAYEQYF. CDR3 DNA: TGTGCCAGCAGTTTGAAACTAGCTTACGAGCAGTACTTC.

The CDR3 bases are TGCGCCAGCAGCTTGGGGGGACTAGCGGGAGTAAATACGCAGTATTTT. Translation: CASSLGGLAGVNTQYF. The rearrangement joins TRBV5-1 to TRBJ2-3; 14 bases agree with TRBD2. The junction had 4 bases not matched to a gene; V was cut back by 0 bases and J by 7 bases. CDR1 is SGHRS and CDR2 is YFSETQ in the germline V gene. The CDR3 runs to 16 residues.

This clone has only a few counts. CDR3 region: CASSLLPSGGGTDTQYF. CDR3 in DNA: TGTGCCAGCAGTTTATTGCCTAGCGGAGGGGGCACAGATACGCAGTATTTT. The chain has TRBV27 and TRBJ2-3; 7 nucleotides align to TRBD2. The germline V gene has CDR1 MNHEY and CDR2 SMNVEV (reference sequence). The CDR3 loop spans 17 amino acids. V shed 1 base and J 1 base; nucleotides not matched to a gene: 8.

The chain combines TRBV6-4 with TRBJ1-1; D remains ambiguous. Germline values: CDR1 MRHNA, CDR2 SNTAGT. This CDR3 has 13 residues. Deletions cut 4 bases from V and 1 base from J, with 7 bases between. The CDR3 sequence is CASSAAGNTEAFF. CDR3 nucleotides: TGTGCCAGCAGTGCGGCAGGGAACACTGAAGCTTTCTTT.

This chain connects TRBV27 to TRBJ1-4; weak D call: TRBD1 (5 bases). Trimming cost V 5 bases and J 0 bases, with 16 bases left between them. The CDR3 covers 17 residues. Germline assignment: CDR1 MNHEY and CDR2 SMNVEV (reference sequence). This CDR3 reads CASSTKTFRATNEKLFF. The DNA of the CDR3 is TGTGCCAGCAGTACCAAAACTTTCAGGGCAACTAATGAAAAACTGTTTTTT.

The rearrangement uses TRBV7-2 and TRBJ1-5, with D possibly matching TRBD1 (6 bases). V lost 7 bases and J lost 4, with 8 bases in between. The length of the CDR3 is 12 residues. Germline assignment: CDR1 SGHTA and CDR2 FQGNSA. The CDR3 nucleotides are TGTGCCAGCACAACAGGGAATCAGCCCCAGCATTTT. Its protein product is CASTTGNQPQHF.

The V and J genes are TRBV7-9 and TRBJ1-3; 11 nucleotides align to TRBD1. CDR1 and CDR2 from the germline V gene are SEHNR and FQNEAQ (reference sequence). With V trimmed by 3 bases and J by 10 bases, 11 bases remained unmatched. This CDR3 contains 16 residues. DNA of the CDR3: TGTGCCAGCAGCTTCCCCGGGACAGGGGGACTGTATACCATATATTTT. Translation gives CASSFPGTGGLYTIYF.

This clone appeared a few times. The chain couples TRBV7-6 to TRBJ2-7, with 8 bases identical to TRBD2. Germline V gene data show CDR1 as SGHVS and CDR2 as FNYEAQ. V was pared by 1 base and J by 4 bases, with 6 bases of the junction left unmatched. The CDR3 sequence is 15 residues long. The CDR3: CASSLVAGGAYEQYF. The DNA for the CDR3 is TGTGCCAGCAGCTTAGTGGCGGGAGGCGCTTACGAGCAGTACTTC.

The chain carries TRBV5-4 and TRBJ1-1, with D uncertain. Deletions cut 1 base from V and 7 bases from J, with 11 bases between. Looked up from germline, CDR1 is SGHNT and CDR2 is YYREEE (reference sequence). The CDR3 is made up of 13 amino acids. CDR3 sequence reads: CASSLSYQDEAFF. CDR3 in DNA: TGTGCCAGCAGCTTGAGCTATCAGGATGAAGCTTTCTTT.

This CDR3 reads CASSFPGGMNTEAFF. The CDR3 coding sequence is TGTGCCAGCAGCTTCCCGGGGGGGATGAACACTGAAGCTTTCTTT. This chain joins TRBV11-2 and TRBJ1-1; tentatively, D is TRBD1 (5 bases). V dropped 3 bases and J dropped 0 bases, with 11 bases sitting between them. The CDR3 spans 15 residues. The V gene's germline CDR1 is SGHAT and CDR2 FQNNGV.